This TCR beta chain was sequenced for a study of shared clonotypes between healthy human individuals (dated by TCRdb to 2020 to 2022). A note on the overall study: The cohort included a few men and a couple of women between 18 and 49 years of age. Per donor, three plates each were used for CD4 naive and CD4 memory, two for CD8 naive, and one for CD8 memory. Libraries were prepared and TCR repertoires were sequenced by different laboratories using diverse techniques, in order to increase sequencing depth and limit assay-specific biases. Between about 0.9 and 9 billion PBMCs per donor were obtained by leukapheresis. Blood TCR repertoires of about 5 healthy adults were deeply sequenced to estimate repertoire size and the extent of clonotype sharing between individuals. Findings and caveats that apply to the study as a whole: Naive subsets generally had larger estimated clonotype richness than memory subsets. The small number of donors limited the genetic and exposure-history diversity represented. Clonotypes shared by all four sorted-subset donors showed higher generation probabilities than non-shared clonotypes. About 5% of naive CD4, 3.5% of naive CD8, 2.3% of memory CD4, and 0.4% of memory CD8 clonotypes were shared across a few donors. Only blood was sampled, and tissue TCR repertoires likely differ from those in blood. Based on pairwise subsampling, the degree of clonotype sharing among donors was expected to be affected by sequencing depth. Incomplete sequencing was indicated by rarefaction of sorted-subset datasets, despite the large sequencing depth.

Via the germline V gene, CDR1 is MNHEY and CDR2 SVGAGI. V and J lose 7 bases and 6 bases, and a span of 12 bases separates them. Measured from the cysteine to the phenylalanine, the CDR3 is 13 residues long. Only the CDR3 part of the read is kept: 39 bases, read in frame from the first base. About this clone itself: Its antigen target is currently unknown. Nothing much larger sits one base from this clone, and base qualities are not available.

Healthy HIV-negative adults with no recently reported acute infections or vaccinations were included as donors. Every donor was a Caucasian adult living in Nashville, Tennessee, USA. CD4+ T cells were enriched through magnetic negative selection, after which naive cells were positively selected on CD45RA and the remaining negative fraction served as the memory subset. Blood was obtained by leukapheresis, after which PBMCs were separated by Ficoll-Histopaque density gradient centrifugation and cryopreserved in liquid nitrogen vapor phase. Analytical flow cytometry was used to check the purity and quantity of each magnetically sorted T cell population. Genomic DNA was isolated from every sorted fraction and measured by UV absorbance on a Nanodrop 2000c. TCR CDR3 regions were amplified from genomic DNA by multiplex PCR using the deep immunoSEQ assay. Extracted genomic DNA from each cell subset was distributed evenly across all wells of several immunoSEQ 96-well plates, and each plate was treated as a replicate. For sorted subsets, around 200 ng genomic DNA, equal to 30,000 to 35,000 T cell genomes, was loaded into each replicate PCR. The purified libraries were quantified using a Qubit 3.0 fluorometer, sized with a Bioanalyzer 2100, and then quantified again using the KAPA Library Quantification kit. Every immunoSEQ 96-well plate was sequenced on a separate single-read 150-cycle Illumina NextSeq 550 flow cell. Per the original workflow: The immunoSEQ output contained only junctional sequences without quality scores, so filtering could not match that applied to full-length reads. To assign V/J genes and CDR3, sequences were annotated against IMGT germline references using PyIR, a Python wrapper for IgBLAST v1.9. Reads were filtered out if the reads had weak V/J assignments (E-value above 1e-6), no CDR3, stop codons, out-of-frame junctions, or ambiguous translated residues. V3J clonotypes were defined as sequences sharing the same inferred V gene, J gene, and CDR3 amino acid sequence. Percentage overlap between repertoires was computed as shared unique clonotypes divided by the size of the smaller repertoire. RTK rarefaction, the Chao1 estimator, and Recon v2.1 estimates of unobserved clonotypes were used to assess repertoire richness. For all TCRbeta clonotypes obtained by the gDNA method from a handful of donors, generation probabilities were computed with OLGA. Held by TCRdb, this immuneACCESS table contains in-frame sequences only and omits some clones. Under half of the omission traces to an unresolved V gene where checked; the cause of the rest is unknown. For V, J and clone size, that table is used; D and trimming come from the DNA. Within this sample are 2 million to 2.5 million clones, with 95% of them counted one time only. Of the sample, approximately 0.13% is held by the ten largest clones.

The sequenced sample was naive CD4+ T cells sorted from blood. Sample cell subset or site, as interpreted from the label and publication: CD45RA+ positively selected. This receptor was identified in a man between 18 and 35 years old in good health. The chain was built from TRBV6-5 and TRBJ2-2; the D segment could be TRBD2, given 5 matching bases. The CDR3 loop reads CASTDGEPGELFF. The nucleotide sequence reads TGTGCCAGCACTGACGGGGAGCCCGGGGAGCTGTTTTTT.